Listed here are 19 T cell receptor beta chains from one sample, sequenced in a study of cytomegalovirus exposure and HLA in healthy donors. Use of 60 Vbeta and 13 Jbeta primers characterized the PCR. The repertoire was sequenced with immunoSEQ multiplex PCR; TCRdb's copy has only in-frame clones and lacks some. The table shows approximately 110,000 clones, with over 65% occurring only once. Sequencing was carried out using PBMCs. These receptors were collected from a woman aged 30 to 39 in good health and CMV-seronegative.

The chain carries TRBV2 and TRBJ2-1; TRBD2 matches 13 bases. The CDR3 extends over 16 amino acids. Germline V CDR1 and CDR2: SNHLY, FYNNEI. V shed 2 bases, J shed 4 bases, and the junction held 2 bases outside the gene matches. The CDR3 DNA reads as TGTGCCAGCAGTGAATGGGGACTAGCGGGATACAATGAGCAGTTCTTC. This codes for CASSEWGLAGYNEQFF.

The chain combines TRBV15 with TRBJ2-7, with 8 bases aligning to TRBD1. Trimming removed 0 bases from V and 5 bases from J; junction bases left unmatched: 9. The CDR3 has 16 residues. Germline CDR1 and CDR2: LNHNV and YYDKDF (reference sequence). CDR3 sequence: CATSRDGQGGTDEQYF. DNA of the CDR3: TGTGCCACCAGCAGAGATGGACAGGGCGGAACTGACGAGCAGTACTTC.

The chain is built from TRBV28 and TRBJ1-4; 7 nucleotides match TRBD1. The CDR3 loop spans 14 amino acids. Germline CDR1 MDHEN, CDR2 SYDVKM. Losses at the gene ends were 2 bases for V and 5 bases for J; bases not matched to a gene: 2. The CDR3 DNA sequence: TGTGCCAGCAGTTTACAGGGGGTCAATGAAAAACTGTTTTTT. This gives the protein CASSLQGVNEKLFF.

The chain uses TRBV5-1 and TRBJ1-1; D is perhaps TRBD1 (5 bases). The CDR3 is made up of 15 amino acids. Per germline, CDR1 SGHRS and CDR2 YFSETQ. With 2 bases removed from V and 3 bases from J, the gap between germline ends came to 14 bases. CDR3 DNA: TGCGCCAGCAGCTTTTTAGGGGCTTGGGACACTGAAGCTTTCTTT. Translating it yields CASSFLGAWDTEAFF.

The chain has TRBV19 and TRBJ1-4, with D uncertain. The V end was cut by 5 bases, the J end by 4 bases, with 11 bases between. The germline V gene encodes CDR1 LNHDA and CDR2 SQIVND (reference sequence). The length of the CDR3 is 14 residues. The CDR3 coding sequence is TGTGCCAGTAGTCCCCCGGCAGGTAATGAAAAACTGTTTTTT. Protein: CASSPPAGNEKLFF.

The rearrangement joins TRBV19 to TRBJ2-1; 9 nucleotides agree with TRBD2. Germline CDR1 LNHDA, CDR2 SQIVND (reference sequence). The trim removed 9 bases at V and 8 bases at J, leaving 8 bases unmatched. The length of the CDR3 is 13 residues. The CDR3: CASTAGGWDEQFF. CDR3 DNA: TGTGCCAGCACAGCGGGAGGCTGGGATGAGCAGTTCTTC.

The DNA of the CDR3 is TGTGCCAGCAGTCCCGCCGACAGGGGCAACTATGGCTACACCTTC. It encodes CASSPADRGNYGYTF. The chain uses TRBV27 and TRBJ1-2, with TRBD1 identical over 8 bases. This CDR3 spans 15 amino acids. Germline CDR1 MNHEY, CDR2 SMNVEV (reference sequence). V dropped 5 bases and J dropped 2; count of bases not matched to a gene: 7.

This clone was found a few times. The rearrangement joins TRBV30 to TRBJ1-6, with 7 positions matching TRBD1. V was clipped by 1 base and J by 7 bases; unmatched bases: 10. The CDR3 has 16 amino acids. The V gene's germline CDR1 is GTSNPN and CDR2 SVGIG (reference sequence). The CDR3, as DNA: TGTGCCTGGAGTGCCGGGGAACAGGGGAGCAATTCACCCCTCCACTTT. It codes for CAWSAGEQGSNSPLHF.

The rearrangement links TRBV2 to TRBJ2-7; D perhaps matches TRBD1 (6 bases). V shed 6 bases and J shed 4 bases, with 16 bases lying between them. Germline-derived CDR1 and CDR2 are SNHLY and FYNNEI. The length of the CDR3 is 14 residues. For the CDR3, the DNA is TGTGCCAGCAGCCTACAGGGAAACAGGTACGAGCAGTACTTC. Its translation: CASSLQGNRYEQYF.

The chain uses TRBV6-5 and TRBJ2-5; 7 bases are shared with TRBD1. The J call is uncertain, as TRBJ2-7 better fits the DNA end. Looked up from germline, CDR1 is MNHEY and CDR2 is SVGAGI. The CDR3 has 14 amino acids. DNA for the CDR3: TGTGCCAGCAGTAACGACAGGGTCAACTACGAGCAGTACTTC. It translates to CASSNDRVNYEQYF.

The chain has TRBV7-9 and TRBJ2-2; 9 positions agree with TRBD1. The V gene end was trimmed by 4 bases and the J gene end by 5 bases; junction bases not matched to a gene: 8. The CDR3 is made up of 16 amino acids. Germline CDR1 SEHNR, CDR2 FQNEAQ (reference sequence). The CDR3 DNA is TGTGCCAGCAGCTCGCCCGGGACAGGGCATACCGGGGAGCTGTTTTTT. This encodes CASSSPGTGHTGELFF.

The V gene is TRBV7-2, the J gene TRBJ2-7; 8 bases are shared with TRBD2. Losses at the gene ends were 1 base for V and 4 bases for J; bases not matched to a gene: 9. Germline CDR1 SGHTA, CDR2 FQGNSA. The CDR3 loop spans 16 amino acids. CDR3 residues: CASSLGGAGASYEQYF. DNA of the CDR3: TGTGCCAGCAGCTTAGGGGGAGCGGGAGCATCATACGAGCAGTACTTC.

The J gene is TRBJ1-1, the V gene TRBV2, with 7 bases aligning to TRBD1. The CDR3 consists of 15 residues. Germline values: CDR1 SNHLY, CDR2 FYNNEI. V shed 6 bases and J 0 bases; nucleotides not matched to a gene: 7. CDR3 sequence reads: CASREQGLMNTEAFF. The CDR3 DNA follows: TGTGCCAGCAGAGAACAGGGGCTAATGAACACTGAAGCTTTCTTT. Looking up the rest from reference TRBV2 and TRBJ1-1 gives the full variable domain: EPEVTQTPSHQVTQMGQEVILRCVPISNHLYFYWYRQILGQKVEFLVSFYNNEISEKSEIFDDQFSVERPDGSNFTLKIRSTKLEDSAMYFCASREQGLMNTEAFFGQGTRLTVV.

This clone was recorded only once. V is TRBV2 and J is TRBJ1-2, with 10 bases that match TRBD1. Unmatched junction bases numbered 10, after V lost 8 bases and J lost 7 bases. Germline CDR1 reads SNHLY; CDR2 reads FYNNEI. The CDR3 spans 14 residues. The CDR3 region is CASDRDRGVSGYTF. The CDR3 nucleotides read TGTGCCAGCGACCGGGACAGGGGTGTGTCTGGCTACACCTTC.

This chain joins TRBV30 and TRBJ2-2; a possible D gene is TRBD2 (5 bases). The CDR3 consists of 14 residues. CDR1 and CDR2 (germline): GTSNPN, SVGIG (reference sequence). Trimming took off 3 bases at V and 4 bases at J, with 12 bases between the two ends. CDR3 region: CAWRTTRGTGELFF. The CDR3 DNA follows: TGTGCCTGGAGAACCACTAGAGGCACCGGGGAGCTGTTTTTT.

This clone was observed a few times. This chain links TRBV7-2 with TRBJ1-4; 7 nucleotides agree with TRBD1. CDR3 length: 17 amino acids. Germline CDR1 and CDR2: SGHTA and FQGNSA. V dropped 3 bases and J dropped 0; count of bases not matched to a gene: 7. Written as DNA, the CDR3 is TGTGCCAGCAGCTTGGACAGGATGGCCTCAACTAATGAAAAACTGTTTTTT. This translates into CASSLDRMASTNEKLFF.

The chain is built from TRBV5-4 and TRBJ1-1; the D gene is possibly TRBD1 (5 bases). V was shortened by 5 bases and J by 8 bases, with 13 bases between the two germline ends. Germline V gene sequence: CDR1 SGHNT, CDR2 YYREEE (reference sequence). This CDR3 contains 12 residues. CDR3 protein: CASRGGGTEAFF. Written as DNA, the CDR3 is TGTGCCAGCAGGGGGGGAGGGACGGAAGCTTTCTTT.

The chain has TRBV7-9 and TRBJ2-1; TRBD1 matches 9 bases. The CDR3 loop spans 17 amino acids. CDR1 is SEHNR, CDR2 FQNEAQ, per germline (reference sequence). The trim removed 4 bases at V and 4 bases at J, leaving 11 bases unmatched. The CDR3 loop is CASSSIGTGLAYNEQFF. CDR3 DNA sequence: TGTGCCAGCAGCTCTATCGGGACAGGGTTGGCATACAATGAGCAGTTCTTC.

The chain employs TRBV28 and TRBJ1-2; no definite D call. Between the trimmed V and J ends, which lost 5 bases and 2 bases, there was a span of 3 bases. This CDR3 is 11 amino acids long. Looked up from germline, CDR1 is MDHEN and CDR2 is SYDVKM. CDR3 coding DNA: TGTGCCAGCAGTCTAAACTATGGCTACACCTTC. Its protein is CASSLNYGYTF.